This T cell receptor beta chain stems from a study of CD4 T cells in relation to SARS-CoV-2 and coronaviruses. About the study: Controls used an HIV-1 Nef peptide pool or no peptide. The restricting HLA molecule for shared crossreactive spike epitopes was mapped.

Germline V gene lookup returns CDR1 KGHSH and CDR2 LQKENI. The CDR3 length is 13 residues. V lost 3 bases to trimming and J lost 7 bases, with 10 bases between them. CD4+ T cells from unexposed donors were obtained before the COVID-19 pandemic (2011-2018). After more than eight days of culture, CD4+ T cells were isolated. Cells permitting, SARS-CoV-2 S/N and four cold-coronavirus spikes were tested on unexposed-donor CD4+ T cells. Each well had 1.5 million to 2.5 million PBMCs in around 5% human AB serum with IL-2. Only in-frame clones appear in the TCRdb table, and some are missing; sequencing was by immunoSEQ multiplex PCR. Of around 24,000 clones in the sample, about 79% were seen once. Note on this clone: Its antigen remains unknown.

This chain uses TRBV18 with TRBJ1-3; the D gene is possibly TRBD1 (5 bases). This receptor was identified in a human donor in good health. Sequencing was performed on CD4+ T cells from PBMCs, cultured in vitro. The chain's CDR3 is CASSPGGSNTIYF. In nucleotides, the CDR3 is TGTGCCAGCTCACCTGGGGGATCTAACACCATATATTTT.